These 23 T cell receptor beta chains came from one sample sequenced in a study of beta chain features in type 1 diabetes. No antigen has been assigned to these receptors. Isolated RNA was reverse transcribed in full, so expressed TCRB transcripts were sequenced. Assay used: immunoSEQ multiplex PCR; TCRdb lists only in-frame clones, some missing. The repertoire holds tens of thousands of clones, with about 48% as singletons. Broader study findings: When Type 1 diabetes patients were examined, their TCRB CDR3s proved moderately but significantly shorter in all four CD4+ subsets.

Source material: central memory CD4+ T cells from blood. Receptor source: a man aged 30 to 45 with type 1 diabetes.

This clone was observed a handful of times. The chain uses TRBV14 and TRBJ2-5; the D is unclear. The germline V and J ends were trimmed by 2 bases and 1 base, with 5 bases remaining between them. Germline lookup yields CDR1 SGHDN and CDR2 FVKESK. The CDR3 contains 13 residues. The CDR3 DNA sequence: TGTGCCAGCAGCCAAAACAGCCAAGAGACCCAGTACTTC. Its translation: CASSQNSQETQYF.

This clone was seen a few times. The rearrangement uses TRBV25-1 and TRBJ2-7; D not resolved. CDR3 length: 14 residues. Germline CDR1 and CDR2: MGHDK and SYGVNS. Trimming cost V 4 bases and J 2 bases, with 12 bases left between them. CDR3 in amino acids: CASSVPLPPYEQYF. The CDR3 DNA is TGTGCCAGCAGTGTCCCTCTACCCCCCTACGAGCAGTACTTC.

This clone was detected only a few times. The CDR3 loop reads CASRSGQAPKTF. The CDR3 DNA follows: TGTGCCAGTCGGTCGGGACAGGCGCCAAAGACCTTC. The chain is built from TRBV2 and TRBJ1-2, with 8 bases that match TRBD1. The V gene's germline CDR1 is SNHLY and CDR2 FYNNEI. CDR3 length: 12 amino acids. J lost 14 bases, V lost 9 bases, and 14 bases had no gene match.

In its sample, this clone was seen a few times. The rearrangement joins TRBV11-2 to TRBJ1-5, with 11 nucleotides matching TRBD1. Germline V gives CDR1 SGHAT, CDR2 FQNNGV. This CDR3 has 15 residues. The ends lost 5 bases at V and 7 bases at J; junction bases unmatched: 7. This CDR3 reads CASSPGQGGDQPQHF. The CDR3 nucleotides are TGTGCCAGCAGCCCGGGACAGGGGGGTGACCAGCCCCAGCATTTT.

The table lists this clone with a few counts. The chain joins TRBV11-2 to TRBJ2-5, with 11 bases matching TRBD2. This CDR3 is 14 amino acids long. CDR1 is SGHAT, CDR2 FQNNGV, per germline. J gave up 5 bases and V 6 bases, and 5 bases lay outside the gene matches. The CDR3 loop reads CASSPTSGKETQYF. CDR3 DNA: TGTGCCAGCAGTCCGACTAGCGGGAAGGAGACCCAGTACTTC.

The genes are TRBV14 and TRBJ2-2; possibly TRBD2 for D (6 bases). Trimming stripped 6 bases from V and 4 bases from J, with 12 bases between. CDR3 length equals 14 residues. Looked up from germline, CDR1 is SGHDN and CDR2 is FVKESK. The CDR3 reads CASSRLGVTGELFF. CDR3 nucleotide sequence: TGTGCCAGCAGTAGACTAGGAGTCACCGGGGAGCTGTTTTTT.

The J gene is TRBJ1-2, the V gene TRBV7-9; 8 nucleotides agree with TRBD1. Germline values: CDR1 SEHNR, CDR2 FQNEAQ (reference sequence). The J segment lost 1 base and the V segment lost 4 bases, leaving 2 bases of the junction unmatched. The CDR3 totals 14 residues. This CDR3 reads CASSWTGINYGYTF. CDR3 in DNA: TGTGCCAGCAGCTGGACAGGGATTAACTATGGCTACACCTTC.

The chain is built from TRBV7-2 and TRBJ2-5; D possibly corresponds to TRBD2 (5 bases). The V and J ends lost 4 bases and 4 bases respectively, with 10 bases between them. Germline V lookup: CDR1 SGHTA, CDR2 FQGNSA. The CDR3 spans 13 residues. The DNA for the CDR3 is TGTGCCAGCAGCTCTCCGGGATCAGAGACCCAGTACTTC. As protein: CASSSPGSETQYF.

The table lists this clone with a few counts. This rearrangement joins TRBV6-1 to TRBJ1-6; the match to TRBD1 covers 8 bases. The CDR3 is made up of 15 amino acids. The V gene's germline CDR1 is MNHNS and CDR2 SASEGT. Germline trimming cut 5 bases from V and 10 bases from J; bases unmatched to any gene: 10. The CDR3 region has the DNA TGTGCCAGCAGTTCACTTGACAGGGGCGGATCACCCCTCCACTTT. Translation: CASSSLDRGGSPLHF.

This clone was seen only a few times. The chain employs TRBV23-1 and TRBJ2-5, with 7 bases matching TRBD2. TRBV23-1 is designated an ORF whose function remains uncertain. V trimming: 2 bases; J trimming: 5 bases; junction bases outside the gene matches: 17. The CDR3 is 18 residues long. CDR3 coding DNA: TGCGCCAGCAGTCAAAATACGGGGGGACCCAACTGGGGGGAGACCCAGTACTTC. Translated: CASSQNTGGPNWGETQYF.

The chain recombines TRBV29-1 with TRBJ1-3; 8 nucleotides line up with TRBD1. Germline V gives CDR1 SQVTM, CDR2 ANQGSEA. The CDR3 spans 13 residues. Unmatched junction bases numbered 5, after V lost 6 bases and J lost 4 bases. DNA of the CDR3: TGCAGCGTGAGGACAGGGACGGGAAACACCATATATTTT. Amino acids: CSVRTGTGNTIYF.

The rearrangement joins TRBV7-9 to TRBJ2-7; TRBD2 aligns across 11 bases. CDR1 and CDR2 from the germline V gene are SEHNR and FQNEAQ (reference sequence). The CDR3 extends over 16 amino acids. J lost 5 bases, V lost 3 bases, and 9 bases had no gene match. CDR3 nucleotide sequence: TGTGCCAGCAGCTTCGGGACTAGCGGAGGGGCCGACGAGCAGTACTTC. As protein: CASSFGTSGGADEQYF.

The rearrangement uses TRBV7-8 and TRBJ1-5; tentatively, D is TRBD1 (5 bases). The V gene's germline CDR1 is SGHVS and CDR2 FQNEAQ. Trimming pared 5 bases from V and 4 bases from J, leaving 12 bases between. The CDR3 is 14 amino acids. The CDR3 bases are TGTGCCAGCAGCGCCAGGGAAGGGAATCAGCCCCAGCATTTT. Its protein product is CASSAREGNQPQHF.

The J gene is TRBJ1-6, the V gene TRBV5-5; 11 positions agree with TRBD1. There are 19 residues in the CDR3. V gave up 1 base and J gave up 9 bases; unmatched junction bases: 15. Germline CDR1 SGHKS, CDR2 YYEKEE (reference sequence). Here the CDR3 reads CASSLTPPHRGQGVSPLHF. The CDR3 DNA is TGTGCCAGCAGCTTGACGCCCCCCCACCGGGGACAGGGGGTTTCACCCCTCCACTTT.

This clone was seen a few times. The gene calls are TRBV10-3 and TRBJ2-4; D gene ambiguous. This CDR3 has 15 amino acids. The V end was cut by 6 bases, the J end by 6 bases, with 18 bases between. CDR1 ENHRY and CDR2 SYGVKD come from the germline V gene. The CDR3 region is CAIRSLLFILNIQYF. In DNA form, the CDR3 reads TGTGCCATCAGAAGTTTACTCTTCATCCTAAACATTCAGTACTTC.

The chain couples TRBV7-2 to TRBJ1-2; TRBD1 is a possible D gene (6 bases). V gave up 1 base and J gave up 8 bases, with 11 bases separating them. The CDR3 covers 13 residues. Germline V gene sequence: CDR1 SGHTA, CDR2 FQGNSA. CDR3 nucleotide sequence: TGTGCCAGCAGCTTAGGTGGGGGCGGAGGCTACACCTTC. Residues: CASSLGGGGGYTF. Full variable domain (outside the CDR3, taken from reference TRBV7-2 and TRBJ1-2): GAGVSQSPSNKVTEKGKDVELRCDPISGHTALYWYRQSLGQGLEFLIYFQGNSAPDKSGLPSDRFSAERTGGSVSTLTIQRTQQEDSAVYLCASSLGGGGGYTFGSGTRLTVV.

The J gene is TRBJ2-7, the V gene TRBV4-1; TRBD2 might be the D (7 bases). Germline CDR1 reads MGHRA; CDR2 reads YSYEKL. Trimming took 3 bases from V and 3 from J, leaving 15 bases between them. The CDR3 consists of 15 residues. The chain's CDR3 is CASSQRFGGLYEQYF. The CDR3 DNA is TGCGCCAGCAGCCAGCGTTTCGGGGGGCTCTACGAGCAGTACTTC.

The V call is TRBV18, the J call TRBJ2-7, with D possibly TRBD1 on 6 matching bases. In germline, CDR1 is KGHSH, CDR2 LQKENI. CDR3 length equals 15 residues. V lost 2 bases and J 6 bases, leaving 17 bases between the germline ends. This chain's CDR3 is CASSPEQGSSGEQYF. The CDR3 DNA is TGTGCCAGCTCACCAGAACAGGGAAGTTCTGGCGAGCAGTACTTC.

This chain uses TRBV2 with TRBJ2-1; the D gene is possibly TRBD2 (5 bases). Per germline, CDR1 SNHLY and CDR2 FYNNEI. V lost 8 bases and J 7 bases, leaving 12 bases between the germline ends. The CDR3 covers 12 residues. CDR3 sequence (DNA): TGTGCCAGCGCCGTGGGCGGGAATGAGCAGTTCTTC. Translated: CASAVGGNEQFF.

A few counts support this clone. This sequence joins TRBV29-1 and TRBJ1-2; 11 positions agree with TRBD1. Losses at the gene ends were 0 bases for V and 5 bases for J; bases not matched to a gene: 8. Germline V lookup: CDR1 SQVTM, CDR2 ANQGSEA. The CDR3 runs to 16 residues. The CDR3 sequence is CSVEDRGQGAGYGYTF. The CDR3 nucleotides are TGCAGCGTTGAAGATCGTGGACAGGGGGCAGGGTATGGCTACACCTTC.

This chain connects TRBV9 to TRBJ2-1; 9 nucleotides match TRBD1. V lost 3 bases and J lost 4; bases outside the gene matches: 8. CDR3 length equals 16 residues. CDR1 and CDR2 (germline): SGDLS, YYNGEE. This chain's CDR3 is CASSEGRQGGYNEQFF. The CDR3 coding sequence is TGTGCCAGCAGCGAGGGGCGACAGGGGGGGTACAATGAGCAGTTCTTC.

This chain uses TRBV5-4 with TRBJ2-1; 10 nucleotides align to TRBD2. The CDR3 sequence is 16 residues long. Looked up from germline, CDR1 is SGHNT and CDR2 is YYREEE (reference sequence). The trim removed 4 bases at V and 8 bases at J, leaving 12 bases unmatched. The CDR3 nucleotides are TGTGCCAGCAGCCCGACTAGCGGGTTTAATGGGGATGAGCAGTTCTTC. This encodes CASSPTSGFNGDEQFF.

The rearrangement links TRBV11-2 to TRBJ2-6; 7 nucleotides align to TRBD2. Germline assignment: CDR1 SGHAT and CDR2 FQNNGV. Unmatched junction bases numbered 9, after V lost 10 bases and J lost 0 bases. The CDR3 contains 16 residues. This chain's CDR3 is CATLGGGPSGANVLTF. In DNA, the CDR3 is TGTGCCACCCTTGGGGGAGGGCCCTCTGGGGCCAACGTCCTGACTTTC.